This T cell receptor (beta chain) appears in the sequencing data of a study of TIL therapy for anti-PD-1-resistant metastatic lung cancer. Study summary: Tumor harvest preceded PD-1/PD-L1 blockade, followed by nivolumab treatment. Most patients had lung adenocarcinoma. Tumors carried a median 1.5 non-synonymous mutations per megabase.

Germline loops: CDR1 MDHEN, CDR2 SYDVKM. Losses at the gene ends were 6 bases for V and 2 bases for J; bases not matched to a gene: 7. The CDR3 length is 14 residues. Sequencing used immunoSEQ v3. TCRdb keeps only in-frame clones here, not all; method: immunoSEQ multiplex PCR. The sample holds 15,000 to 20,000 clones, roughly 80% seen once. Noted time point: pre-treatment sample, taken before nivolumab and TIL therapy. The sample was blood, taken at baseline. The clonotype comes from a person aged 25 to 85 with non-small cell lung cancer. The J gene is TRBJ2-7, the V gene TRBV28; TRBD1 matches 7 bases. CDR3 sequence reads: CASSPGQAAYEQYF. The CDR3 DNA reads as TGTGCCAGCAGCCCAGGACAGGCCGCCTACGAGCAGTACTTC.